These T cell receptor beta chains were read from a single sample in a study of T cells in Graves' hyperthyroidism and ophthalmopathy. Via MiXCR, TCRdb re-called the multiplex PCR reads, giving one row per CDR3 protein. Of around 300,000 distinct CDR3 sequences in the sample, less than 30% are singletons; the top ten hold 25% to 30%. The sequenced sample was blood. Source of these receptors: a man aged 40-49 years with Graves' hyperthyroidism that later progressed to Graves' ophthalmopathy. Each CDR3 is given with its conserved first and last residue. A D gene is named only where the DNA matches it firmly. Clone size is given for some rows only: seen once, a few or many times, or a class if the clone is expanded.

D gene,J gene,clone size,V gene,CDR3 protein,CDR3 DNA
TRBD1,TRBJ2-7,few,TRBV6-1,CASSTGTGGPDEQYF,TGTGCCAGCAGTACCGGGACAGGGGGTCCCGACGAGCAGTACTTC
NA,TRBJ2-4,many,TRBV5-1,CASSGLDQNIQYF,TGCGCCAGCAGCGGGCTCGACCAAAACATTCAGTACTTC
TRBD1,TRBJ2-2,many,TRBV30,CAWARDRGAGELFF,TGTGCCTGGGCCCGGGACAGGGGAGCCGGGGAGCTGTTTTTT
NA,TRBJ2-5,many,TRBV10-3,CAIRRDGGTETQYF,TGTGCCATCAGACGGGACGGGGGAACGGAGACCCAGTACTTC
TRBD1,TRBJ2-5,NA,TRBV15,CATSRDHGQGGETQYF,TGTGCCACCAGCAGAGATCATGGACAGGGAGGCGAGACCCAGTACTTC
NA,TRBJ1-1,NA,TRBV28,CASSFHRLNTEAFF,TGTGCCAGCAGTTTCCACAGACTGAACACTGAAGCTTTCTTT
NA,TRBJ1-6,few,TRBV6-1,CASTLGGSPLHF,TGTGCCAGCACCCTCGGAGGCTCACCCCTCCACTTT
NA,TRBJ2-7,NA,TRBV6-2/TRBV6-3,CASRTGTSEQYF,TGTGCCAGCAGGACCGGGACTTCCGAGCAGTACTTC
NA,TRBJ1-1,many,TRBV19,CASSIDVRDSARVRF,TGTGCCAGTAGTATAGACGTCCGCGACAGCGCCAGGGTCCGTTTT
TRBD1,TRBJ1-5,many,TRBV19,CASTSDRRPDNQPQHF,TGTGCCAGTACCTCGGACAGGCGACCAGACAATCAGCCCCAGCATTTT
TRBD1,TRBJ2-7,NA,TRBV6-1,CASTRTGGDYEQYF,TGTGCCAGCACCAGGACAGGGGGAGACTACGAGCAGTACTTC
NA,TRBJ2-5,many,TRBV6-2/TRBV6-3,CASSYSTSPSRETQYF,TGTGCCAGCAGTTACTCGACTTCCCCTAGTCGCGAGACCCAGTACTTC
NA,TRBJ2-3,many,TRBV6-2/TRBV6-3,CASSYPNTDTQYF,TGTGCCAGCAGTTACCCTAACACAGATACGCAGTATTTT
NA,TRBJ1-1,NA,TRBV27,CASSFDTEMSTEAFF,TGTGCCAGCAGTTTCGATACAGAAATGTCCACTGAAGCTTTCTTT
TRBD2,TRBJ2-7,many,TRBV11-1,CASSLFTSGSFSEQYF,TGTGCCAGCAGCCTGTTTACTAGCGGGAGTTTTAGTGAGCAGTACTTC
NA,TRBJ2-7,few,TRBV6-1,CASRPGPLYEQYF,TGTGCCAGCAGACCCGGTCCTCTCTACGAGCAGTACTTC
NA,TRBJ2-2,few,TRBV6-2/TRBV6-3,CASSQTRPGELFF,TGTGCCAGCAGTCAGACTAGACCCGGGGAGCTGTTTTTT
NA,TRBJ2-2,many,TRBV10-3,CATQRPNTGELFF,TGTGCCACGCAGAGACCGAACACCGGGGAGCTGTTTTTT
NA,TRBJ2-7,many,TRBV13,CASSLGVTSYEQYF,TGTGCCAGCAGCTTAGGAGTGACCTCCTACGAGCAGTACTTC
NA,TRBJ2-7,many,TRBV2,CASALRTVDEQYF,TGTGCCAGCGCGCTCAGGACCGTCGACGAGCAGTACTTC
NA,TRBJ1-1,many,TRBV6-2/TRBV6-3,CASSFSLGAEAFF,TGTGCCAGCAGTTTCTCCCTGGGAGCTGAAGCTTTCTTT
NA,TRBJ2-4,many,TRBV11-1,CASSPRQREFPAKNIQYF,TGTGCCAGCAGCCCCCGACAGAGGGAGTTTCCAGCCAAAAACATTCAGTACTTC